These T cell receptor beta chains were read from a single sample in a study of OX40 agonist ivuxolimab in advanced cancers. Assay used: immunoSEQ multiplex PCR; TCRdb lists only in-frame clones, some missing. The sample lists about 51,000 clones, around 82% occurring once. The sample was CD4+ or CD8+ T cells sorted from blood, taken in a trial of the OX40 agonist ivuxolimab. Receptors were obtained from an adult with an advanced solid tumor such as melanoma, head and neck, liver or kidney cancer. The CDR3 runs from the conserved cysteine through the conserved F or W. Fields, in order: J gene, D gene, clone size, V gene, CDR3 protein, CDR3 DNA. D genes are given only for firm matches. Some rows have no size entry. The others give once, few or many, or a class for an expanded clone.

TRBJ2-1,NA,NA,TRBV7-9,CASSPVGPGEVKYEQFF,TGTGCCAGCAGCCCGGTGGGTCCGGGAGAGGTAAAATATGAGCAGTTCTTC
TRBJ2-5,NA,few,TRBV5-4,CASSLGGNQETQYF,TGTGCCAGCAGCTTGGGGGGGAACCAAGAGACCCAGTACTTC
TRBJ2-7,TRBD2,NA,TRBV7-7,CASSLGLAGALDEQYF,TGTGCTAGCAGCTTAGGACTAGCGGGAGCTCTCGACGAGCAGTACTTC
TRBJ2-3,NA,NA,TRBV19,CASSIGRRQGLDTQYF,TGTGCCAGTAGTATAGGAAGGCGACAGGGACTAGATACGCAGTATTTT
TRBJ2-7,TRBD1,NA,TRBV11-2,CASSPQGQGADEQYF,TGTGCCAGCAGCCCGCAGGGACAGGGGGCGGACGAGCAGTACTTC
TRBJ2-6,TRBD2,NA,TRBV27,CASSKLAVGFLGANVLTF,TGTGCCAGCAGTAAACTAGCGGTGGGCTTTCTTGGGGCCAACGTCCTGACTTTC
TRBJ1-3,NA,NA,TRBV6-5,CASTRSGVGNTIYF,TGTGCCAGCACCCGATCTGGTGTTGGAAACACCATATATTTT
TRBJ2-7,TRBD1,NA,TRBV7-2,CASSIRDRSYEQYF,TGTGCCAGCAGCATCCGGGACAGGTCCTACGAGCAGTACTTC
TRBJ2-5,NA,NA,TRBV14,CASSQNRVETQYF,TGTGCCAGCAGCCAGAACAGGGTAGAGACCCAGTACTTC
TRBJ2-7,TRBD2,NA,TRBV9,CASSVDPTSGTLYEQYF,TGTGCCAGCAGCGTAGACCCCACTAGCGGAACCCTCTACGAGCAGTACTTC
TRBJ2-2,NA,NA,TRBV5-1,CASSFRRENTGELFF,TGCGCCAGCAGCTTCCGGCGGGAGAACACCGGGGAGCTGTTTTTT
TRBJ2-1,NA,NA,TRBV6-1,CASSVVLRGEQFF,TGTGCCAGCAGTGTGGTCCTGAGGGGTGAGCAGTTCTTC
TRBJ1-5,TRBD1,few,TRBV7-8,CASSLRWTGSNQPQHF,TGTGCCAGCAGCTTACGGTGGACAGGGAGCAATCAGCCCCAGCATTTT
TRBJ1-2,NA,NA,TRBV18,CASSPAPGEEYGYTF,TGTGCCAGCTCACCAGCCCCAGGGGAAGAATATGGCTACACCTTC
TRBJ2-1,NA,few,TRBV30,CAWTRTFNEQFF,TGTGCCTGGACCAGGACCTTTAATGAGCAGTTCTTC
TRBJ2-1,NA,NA,TRBV29-1,CSVEGGGNEQFF,TGCAGCGTTGAAGGGGGAGGAAATGAGCAGTTCTTC
TRBJ2-3,NA,few,TRBV7-6,CASSPTNLDTQYF,TGTGCCAGCAGCCCGACCAACCTTGATACGCAGTATTTT
TRBJ1-5,NA,NA,TRBV30,CAWSRGGFNQPQHF,TGTGCCTGGAGTCGGGGGGGATTTAATCAGCCCCAGCATTTT
TRBJ1-1,NA,once,TRBV28,CASSLDVGANTEAFF,TGTGCCAGCAGTTTAGACGTTGGAGCCAACACTGAAGCTTTCTTT
TRBJ2-7,NA,once,TRBV5-4,CASSSSTYEQYF,TGTGCCAGCAGCTCCTCTACCTACGAGCAGTACTTC
TRBJ1-3,NA,NA,TRBV2,CASSERSMVFSGNTIYF,TGTGCCAGCAGTGAAAGGAGCATGGTCTTTTCCGGAAACACCATATATTTT
TRBJ2-1,NA,NA,TRBV6-5,CASSYSIGAVNEQFF,TGTGCCAGCAGTTACTCCATCGGGGCCGTCAATGAGCAGTTCTTC
TRBJ1-1,NA,few,TRBV5-8,CASRWGGLMGTEAFF,TGTGCCAGTCGGTGGGGGGGTCTGATGGGCACTGAAGCTTTCTTT
TRBJ1-1,NA,NA,TRBV27,CASSWDGSTEAFF,TGTGCCAGCAGCTGGGACGGCTCCACTGAAGCTTTCTTT
TRBJ1-5,NA,NA,TRBV6-1,CASTGGGASQPQHF,TGTGCCAGCACCGGAGGGGGGGCGAGTCAGCCCCAGCATTTT
TRBJ2-3,NA,NA,TRBV2,CASSLDFGTQYF,TGTGCCAGCAGCCTGGACTTCGGTACGCAGTATTTT
TRBJ2-7,TRBD2,NA,TRBV19,CASAGGGIGSYEQYF,TGTGCCAGTGCCGGCGGGGGGATTGGCTCCTACGAGCAGTACTTC
TRBJ2-1,TRBD2,few,TRBV2,CASSGTSGRAYNEQFF,TGTGCCAGTTCCGGGACTAGCGGGAGGGCCTACAATGAGCAGTTCTTC
TRBJ2-7,NA,NA,TRBV11-2,CASSLGSRSEFYEQYF,TGTGCCAGCAGCTTAGGGAGCCGTTCCGAATTCTACGAGCAGTACTTC
TRBJ1-1,NA,NA,TRBV6-5,CASSRSGAMDAFF,TGTGCCAGCAGTAGGTCCGGGGCTATGGATGCTTTCTTT
TRBJ2-1,TRBD2,NA,TRBV27,CASSLSLLRLAGAYNEQFF,TGTGCCAGCAGTTTATCGCTCCTTCGACTAGCGGGAGCCTACAATGAGCAGTTCTTC
TRBJ2-1,TRBD2,NA,TRBV6-5,CASSYALAGDEQFF,TGTGCCAGCAGTTACGCTCTAGCGGGAGATGAGCAGTTCTTC
TRBJ2-7,NA,NA,TRBV9,CASTRTVFSYEQYF,TGTGCCAGCACCCGGACGGTCTTCTCCTACGAGCAGTACTTC
TRBJ1-6,NA,NA,TRBV7-9,CASSPPATGSPLHF,TGTGCCAGCAGCCCCCCCGCGACGGGTTCACCCCTCCACTTT
TRBJ2-7,NA,NA,TRBV5-4,CASSLELAYSYEQYF,TGTGCCAGCAGCTTGGAACTAGCTTACTCCTACGAGCAGTACTTC
TRBJ2-3,TRBD1,NA,TRBV19,CATKTGGRDTQYF,TGTGCCACCAAGACAGGGGGCCGAGATACGCAGTATTTT
TRBJ1-1,NA,NA,TRBV30,CAWSDQNTEAFF,TGTGCCTGGAGTGACCAGAACACTGAAGCTTTCTTT
TRBJ2-2,TRBD2,NA,TRBV14,CASSPASGRPGELFF,TGTGCCAGCAGCCCGGCTAGCGGGAGGCCTGGGGAGCTGTTTTTT
TRBJ1-1,NA,NA,TRBV10-2,CASSWNMNTEAFF,TGCGCCAGCAGTTGGAACATGAACACTGAAGCTTTCTTT
TRBJ2-2,NA,NA,TRBV7-9,CASSASGTGELFF,TGTGCCAGCAGCGCTTCCGGGACCGGGGAGCTGTTTTTT
TRBJ2-5,TRBD1,NA,TRBV5-6,CASSRMDRVEFGTQYF,TGTGCCAGCAGCCGCATGGACAGGGTGGAGTTTGGGACCCAGTACTTC
TRBJ2-5,NA,NA,TRBV6-1,CASSKGGQETQYF,TGTGCCAGCAGTAAAGGCGGACAAGAGACCCAGTACTTC
TRBJ1-2,TRBD1,NA,TRBV2,CASRATGTAYGYTF,TGTGCCAGCAGGGCTACCGGGACAGCCTATGGCTACACCTTC
TRBJ2-7,NA,NA,TRBV11-3,CASSRDNYEQYF,TGTGCCAGCAGCCGGGACAACTACGAGCAGTACTTC
TRBJ2-1,TRBD2,NA,TRBV7-3,CASSPTASGSYNEQFF,TGTGCCAGCAGCCCTACCGCTAGCGGCTCCTACAATGAGCAGTTCTTC
TRBJ2-7,NA,NA,TRBV5-5,CASSSDPFYEQYF,TGTGCCAGCAGCTCCGACCCCTTTTACGAGCAGTACTTC
TRBJ2-5,NA,few,TRBV18,CASSRSSVQETQYF,TGTGCCAGCTCACGGTCGTCCGTACAAGAGACCCAGTACTTC
TRBJ1-5,TRBD1,NA,TRBV7-4,CASSLGDRGPDAQHF,TGTGCCAGCAGCTTAGGTGACAGGGGGCCAGATGCCCAGCATTTT
TRBJ2-7,NA,NA,TRBV2,CASSEATATYEQYF,TGTGCCAGCAGTGAAGCCACGGCCACCTACGAGCAGTACTTC
TRBJ1-2,NA,medium-sized,TRBV7-3,CASSRDALYGYTF,TGTGCCAGCAGCCGGGACGCACTCTATGGCTACACCTTC
TRBJ1-1,TRBD1,NA,TRBV5-1,CASSSIAGQGEAFF,TGCGCCAGCAGCTCGATCGCGGGACAGGGAGAAGCTTTCTTT
TRBJ1-5,TRBD1,NA,TRBV4-1,CASSLLGGGQPQHF,TGCGCCAGCAGCCTCTTAGGGGGCGGTCAGCCCCAGCATTTT
TRBJ2-1,TRBD2,few,TRBV7-3,CASSQAGVRSDEQFF,TGTGCCAGCAGCCAAGCGGGGGTTAGATCGGATGAGCAGTTCTTC
TRBJ2-7,TRBD2,NA,TRBV19,CASSRGRGRLEDEQYF,TGTGCCAGTAGTCGAGGGAGGGGACGATTAGAGGACGAGCAGTACTTC
TRBJ2-2,TRBD2,NA,TRBV27,CASSTTSGRAPGELFF,TGTGCCAGCAGCACGACTAGCGGGAGGGCCCCCGGGGAGCTGTTTTTT
TRBJ1-1,TRBD1,few,TRBV7-8,CASSFGTGQTEAFF,TGTGCCAGCAGCTTTGGGACAGGGCAGACTGAAGCTTTCTTT
TRBJ2-7,NA,NA,TRBV5-1,CASSLERGEQYF,TGCGCCAGCAGCTTGGAGAGGGGCGAGCAGTACTTC